What follows are 21 T cell receptor beta chains derived from one specimen sequenced in a study of blood T cell repertoires in COVID-19. Profiling relied on immunoSEQ multiplex PCR, and the TCRdb table lists in-frame clones only, not all of them. The repertoire holds over 150,000 clones, 85% to 90% seen once, with around 0.5% in the top ten. The specimen sequenced was peripheral blood. These receptors all come from a man aged 55 to 70 with COVID-19, enrolled during active disease.

This rearrangement joins TRBV4-3 to TRBJ1-2; a weak D match, TRBD1 (5 bases). Germline V gene sequence: CDR1 LGHNA, CDR2 YSLEER. Between the trimmed V and J ends, which lost 3 bases and 5 bases, there was a span of 16 bases. The CDR3 consists of 15 residues. The CDR3 spells CASSHPQGGVYGYTF. The CDR3 nucleotides are TGCGCCAGCAGCCATCCCCAGGGTGGCGTTTATGGCTACACCTTC.

The chain couples TRBV7-9 to TRBJ1-2; 7 bases line up with TRBD1. The germline CDR1 and CDR2 sequences are SEHNR and FQNEAQ (reference sequence). Germline trimming cut 0 bases from V and 2 bases from J; bases unmatched to any gene: 3. The CDR3 loop spans 15 amino acids. The chain's CDR3 is CASSLAGTENYGYTF. The CDR3 DNA is TGTGCCAGCAGCTTAGCCGGGACAGAGAACTATGGCTACACCTTC.

CDR3 loop: CASSSYLNPGTGANEQFF. CDR3 sequence (DNA): TGTGCCAGCTCATCTTACCTAAACCCCGGGACAGGGGCCAATGAGCAGTTCTTC. The V gene is TRBV18, the J gene TRBJ2-1; 10 bases fit TRBD1. CDR1 KGHSH and CDR2 LQKENI come from the germline V gene. The CDR3 spans 18 residues. V lost 5 bases to trimming and J lost 6 bases; unmatched junction nucleotides: 16.

The J gene is TRBJ1-3, the V gene TRBV7-2; D is undetermined. This CDR3 region has 16 residues. Between the trimmed V and J ends, which lost 1 base and 2 bases, there was a span of 12 bases. Germline V gene data show CDR1 as SGHTA and CDR2 as FQGNSA. The CDR3 is CASSLERVLAGNTIYF. In DNA, the CDR3 is TGTGCCAGCAGCTTAGAGCGGGTTCTGGCTGGAAACACCATATATTTT. The full variable domain, with the rest looked up from reference TRBV7-2 and TRBJ1-3, is GAGVSQSPSNKVTEKGKDVELRCDPISGHTALYWYRQSLGQGLEFLIYFQGNSAPDKSGLPSDRFSAERTGGSVSTLTIQRTQQEDSAVYLCASSLERVLAGNTIYFGEGSWLTVV.

The V gene is TRBV25-1, the J gene TRBJ1-5; 8 nucleotides agree with TRBD1. Germline V gene sequence: CDR1 MGHDK, CDR2 SYGVNS. Losses at the gene ends were 5 bases for V and 3 bases for J; bases not matched to a gene: 6. This CDR3 comprises 15 residues. The CDR3 nucleotides read TGTGCCAGCAGTAACCCGGACAGGGACAATCAGCCCCAGCATTTT. This translates into CASSNPDRDNQPQHF.

As DNA, the CDR3 is TGTGCCATCACCGACAGGCCTCCGCTTTTTGAGGGAGATACGCAGTATTTT. It codes for CAITDRPPLFEGDTQYF. V usage is TRBV10-3 and J usage is TRBJ2-3; D might be TRBD1 (6 bases). Per the germline V gene, CDR1 is ENHRY and CDR2 is SYGVKD. V dropped 7 bases and J dropped 5 bases, with 25 bases sitting between them. This CDR3 comprises 17 residues.

This chain joins TRBV13 and TRBJ1-6; 8 bases align to TRBD1. This CDR3 has 14 residues. V lost 4 bases to trimming and J lost 7 bases; unmatched junction nucleotides: 3. Germline V lookup: CDR1 PRHDT, CDR2 FYEKMQ (reference sequence). This CDR3 is CASSSGGGNSPLHF. As DNA, the CDR3 is TGTGCCAGCAGCTCAGGGGGCGGGAATTCACCCCTCCACTTT.

The table lists this clone with a few counts. The chain is built from TRBV25-1 and TRBJ1-1; tentative D call: TRBD1 (5 bases). The CDR3 totals 15 residues. V was clipped by 0 bases and J by 1 base, with 9 bases between them. Germline V gene data show CDR1 as MGHDK and CDR2 as SYGVNS. The CDR3 DNA reads TGTGCCAGCAGTGAATACGGGGGGAAGAACACTGAAGCTTTCTTT. Translating gives CASSEYGGKNTEAFF.

This clone was recorded a few times. The CDR3 DNA reads TGTGCCAGCAGCCCCGAAGGGGGAGGGCGATATGAGCAGTTCTTC. Amino acid sequence: CASSPEGGGRYEQFF. The chain combines TRBV7-6 with TRBJ2-1, with D possibly being TRBD2 (7 bases). Germline CDR1 SGHVS, CDR2 FNYEAQ. This CDR3 has 15 amino acids. Between the trimmed V and J ends, which lost 5 bases and 8 bases, there was a span of 19 bases.

This CDR3 is CAKEVGQGGNYGYTF. The CDR3, as DNA: TGTGCCAAGGAGGTCGGGCAAGGGGGTAACTATGGCTACACCTTC. V is TRBV2 and J is TRBJ1-2, with D maybe TRBD1 (6 bases). V lost 10 bases, J lost 1 base, and 19 bases lay in between. The CDR3 sequence is 15 residues long. The germline gives CDR1 SNHLY, CDR2 FYNNEI.

The chain combines TRBV13 with TRBJ1-2, with 7 bases aligning to TRBD1. The CDR3 consists of 14 residues. Germline assignment: CDR1 PRHDT and CDR2 FYEKMQ (reference sequence). V trimming: 8 bases; J trimming: 2 bases; junction bases outside the gene matches: 8. CDR3 residues: CASGPTGPNYGYTF. CDR3 DNA sequence: TGTGCCAGCGGCCCGACAGGGCCCAACTATGGCTACACCTTC.

This sequence joins TRBV7-2 and TRBJ2-7, with 8 nucleotides matching TRBD1. The V and J ends lost 3 bases and 2 bases, in that order; junction bases with no gene match: 6. The CDR3 contains 15 residues. Germline V gene lookup returns CDR1 SGHTA and CDR2 FQGNSA. The CDR3 DNA sequence: TGTGCCAGCAGCTTGCGGACAGGGACCCCCTACGAGCAGTACTTC. Amino acids: CASSLRTGTPYEQYF.

The genes are TRBV29-1 and TRBJ2-5; 11 bases are shared with TRBD2. The CDR3 consists of 16 residues. Germline values: CDR1 SQVTM, CDR2 ANQGSEA. After removal of 3 bases from V and 5 bases from J, the junction contained 11 bases not matched to a gene. CDR3 protein: CSVEATSGAIAETQYF. In DNA form, the CDR3 reads TGCAGCGTTGAGGCGACTAGCGGGGCGATAGCGGAGACCCAGTACTTC.

V is TRBV28 and J is TRBJ1-2, with 9 positions matching TRBD1. The CDR3 has 13 residues. V shed 6 bases and J 3 bases; nucleotides not matched to a gene: 2. Germline V gives CDR1 MDHEN, CDR2 SYDVKM. CDR3 amino acids: CASRTGGHYGYTF. DNA of the CDR3: TGTGCCAGCAGGACAGGGGGACACTATGGCTACACCTTC.

This clone was seen only a few times. This rearrangement joins TRBV18 to TRBJ1-6, with TRBD1 as a possible D gene (6 bases). This CDR3 is 16 amino acids long. Trimming removed 3 bases at V and 4 bases at J, with 13 bases between. The germline gives CDR1 KGHSH, CDR2 LQKENI. CDR3 loop: CASSPLGAEYNSPLHF. The CDR3 DNA reads as TGTGCCAGCTCACCTTTGGGGGCAGAATATAATTCACCCCTCCACTTT.

The chain employs TRBV7-2 and TRBJ1-2; D is perhaps TRBD1 (5 bases). V gave up 1 base and J gave up 4 bases, with 7 bases separating them. The germline CDR1 and CDR2 sequences are SGHTA and FQGNSA. This CDR3 region has 13 residues. The CDR3 region is CASSLEQAYGYTF. The CDR3 DNA is TGTGCCAGCAGCTTAGAACAGGCCTATGGCTACACCTTC.

The V call is TRBV6-5, the J call TRBJ1-2; D unresolved. CDR1 and CDR2 from the germline V gene are MNHEY and SVGAGI. The CDR3 has 13 residues. V gave up 2 bases and J gave up 8 bases, with 12 bases separating them. As DNA, the CDR3 is TGTGCCAGCAGTTACACGGAGACGGGGGGCTACACCTTC. Protein sequence: CASSYTETGGYTF.

This clone was seen only once. The gene calls are TRBV7-2 and TRBJ1-2, with D possibly matching TRBD1 (5 bases). V shed 5 bases and J shed 6 bases, with 16 bases lying between them. The CDR3 runs to 14 residues. Germline V gene lookup returns CDR1 SGHTA and CDR2 FQGNSA. The CDR3 here is CASSPKTASDGYTF. The CDR3 DNA is TGTGCCAGCAGCCCGAAGACAGCTTCCGATGGCTACACCTTC.

The rearrangement links TRBV28 to TRBJ2-1, with a possible D match to TRBD2 (6 bases). Trimming took off 3 bases at V and 7 bases at J, with 13 bases between the two ends. Germline V lookup: CDR1 MDHEN, CDR2 SYDVKM. The CDR3 runs to 14 residues. The CDR3 bases are TGTGCCAGCAGTTTGAATAGACGGGAGAATGAGCAGTTCTTC. It specifies CASSLNRRENEQFF.

The J gene is TRBJ2-7, the V gene TRBV28, with D unclear. The CDR3 runs to 11 residues. CDR1 and CDR2 from the germline V gene are MDHEN and SYDVKM. Trimming took 4 bases from V and 4 from J, leaving 5 bases between them. The CDR3 is CASSYIYEQYF. The DNA of the CDR3 is TGTGCCAGCAGTTATATATACGAGCAGTACTTC.

The V call is TRBV10-3, the J call TRBJ2-3; 11 nucleotides align to TRBD1. Germline lookup yields CDR1 ENHRY and CDR2 SYGVKD. This CDR3 has 16 residues. V dropped 5 bases and J dropped 4; count of bases not matched to a gene: 8. The CDR3, as DNA: TGTGCCATCAGTAGTCGGACAGGGGGCAACTCAGATACGCAGTATTTT. Translation gives CAISSRTGGNSDTQYF.